These 10 T cell receptor beta chains originate from one sample sequenced in a study of metastatic and nonmetastatic thyroid tumors. TCRdb reanalyzed the PCR reads via MiXCR. The sample records about 93,000 clones, roughly 13% being singletons. Patients underwent thyroid surgery, and none had received any treatment before it. The sample taken for sequencing was blood. The source is a female donor with papillary thyroid cancer or a benign thyroid nodule (not recorded which). Some clones in this sample may be carry-over from other donors' samples.

CDR3: CASSFSGSGNTIYF. Written as DNA, the CDR3 is TGTGCCAGCAGTTTCTCGGGGTCCGGAAACACCATATATTTT. The chain couples TRBV28 to TRBJ1-3, with no clear D. V lost 3 bases, J lost 4 bases, and 10 bases lay in between. CDR3 length equals 14 residues. The germline gives CDR1 MDHEN, CDR2 SYDVKM.

This clone occurred many times. The CDR3 DNA is TGCAGCGTTCTCCTGAGGGCCACTGAAGCTTTCTTT. Protein sequence: CSVLLRATEAFF. The gene calls are TRBV29-1 and TRBJ1-1; unclear D gene. Trimming removed 5 bases at V and 4 bases at J, with 11 bases between. The CDR3 length is 12 residues. The germline gives CDR1 SQVTM, CDR2 ANQGSEA.

This clone occurred many times. The gene calls are TRBV20-1 and TRBJ1-1; 7 positions match TRBD1. Germline trimming cut 6 bases from V and 5 bases from J; bases unmatched to any gene: 18. The CDR3 length is 16 residues. Germline assignment: CDR1 DFQATT and CDR2 SNEGSKA (reference sequence). The CDR3 loop is CSASGPGIRGWTEAFF. The CDR3 DNA reads as TGCAGTGCCTCAGGGCCCGGGATCAGGGGGTGGACTGAAGCTTTCTTT.

This chain uses TRBV24-1 with TRBJ2-1; 7 nucleotides agree with TRBD2. The CDR3 has 17 amino acids. Germline V CDR1 and CDR2: KGHDR, SFDVKD. The V segment lost 3 bases and the J segment 12 bases; nucleotides outside the gene matches: 19. Written as DNA, the CDR3 is TGTGCCACCAGTGATGTGTGGGGAGGGGAATCAATATATGGGCAGTTCTTC. Translating gives CATSDVWGGESIYGQFF.

As to this clone: Mismatch with germline at one junction end may stem from a read error. The chain joins TRBV30 to TRBJ1-1; 7 bases match TRBD1. The CDR3 is 13 residues long. Germline assignment: CDR1 GTSNPN and CDR2 SVGIG (reference sequence). CDR3 sequence: CAWNRGFNTESFF. The CDR3 bases are TGTGCCTGGAACAGGGGCTTTAACACTGAATCTTTCTTT.

CDR3 loop: CASSPGQGNYEQYF. The CDR3 DNA reads as TGTGCCAGCAGCCCGGGACAGGGAAACTACGAGCAGTACTTC. This chain uses TRBV11-3 with TRBJ2-7; 9 positions match TRBD1. Germline CDR1 and CDR2: SGHNT and YENEEA. The junction had 5 bases not matched to a gene; V was cut back by 5 bases and J by 3 bases. The CDR3 totals 14 residues.

This clone was counted ten times or more. The chain couples TRBV4-1 to TRBJ1-3; D unresolved. Deletions cut 1 base from V and 4 bases from J, with 14 bases between. The CDR3 extends over 16 amino acids. Germline V CDR1 and CDR2: MGHRA, YSYEKL. This chain's CDR3 is CASSQGRARGGNTIYF. CDR3 in DNA: TGCGCCAGCAGCCAAGGGAGGGCACGGGGAGGAAACACCATATATTTT.

To note about this clone: The junction and the germline gene differ at one end; a read error may be behind it. The chain has TRBV30 and TRBJ1-1, with D possibly TRBD1 on 6 matching bases. CDR3 size: 13 residues. The germline CDR1 and CDR2 sequences are GTSNPN and SVGIG (reference sequence). CDR3: CAWRGYGDTEDFF. As DNA, the CDR3 is TGTGCCTGGAGGGGGTATGGGGACACCGAAGATTTCTTT.

This clone appeared many times. The chain couples TRBV14 to TRBJ1-1; D is ambiguous. Trimming removed 3 bases from V and 0 bases from J, with 5 bases in between. Germline V gene lookup returns CDR1 SGHDN and CDR2 FVKESK. The CDR3 runs 13 residues. CDR3 DNA sequence: TGTGCCAGCAGCCAGACCATGAACACTGAAGCTTTCTTT. It translates to CASSQTMNTEAFF.

Only a few counts were recorded for this clone. A much larger clonotype is one base distant, so this may be a read error. This chain uses TRBV7-6 with TRBJ2-1, with 10 bases aligning to TRBD1. There are 12 residues in the CDR3. V shed 5 bases, J shed 11 bases, and the junction held 3 bases outside the gene matches. In germline, CDR1 is SGHVS, CDR2 FNYEAQ. The CDR3 sequence is CASSQTGGQQFF. The CDR3 DNA reads as TGTGCCAGCAGCCAGACAGGGGGCCAGCAGTTCTTC.